This TCR beta chain was recorded in a study of blood T cell repertoires in COVID-19. The germline V gene encodes CDR1 MNHEY and CDR2 SVGEGT. The CDR3 has 15 residues. V was clipped by 5 bases and J by 3 bases, with 17 bases between them. Sequencing was performed with immunoSEQ multiplex PCR; in TCRdb, only in-frame clones are kept and a portion is missing. The profile shows about 80,000 clones, roughly 86% of them singletons. The chain links TRBV6-2 or TRBV6-3 to TRBJ2-7, with D possibly matching TRBD1 (5 bases). The clonotype originates from a man aged 65-85 years with acute or convalescent COVID-19. Input material: peripheral blood. This CDR3 is CASSIQGLPIYEQYF. The CDR3 DNA sequence: TGTGCCAGCAGTATTCAGGGCCTACCAATCTACGAGCAGTACTTC.